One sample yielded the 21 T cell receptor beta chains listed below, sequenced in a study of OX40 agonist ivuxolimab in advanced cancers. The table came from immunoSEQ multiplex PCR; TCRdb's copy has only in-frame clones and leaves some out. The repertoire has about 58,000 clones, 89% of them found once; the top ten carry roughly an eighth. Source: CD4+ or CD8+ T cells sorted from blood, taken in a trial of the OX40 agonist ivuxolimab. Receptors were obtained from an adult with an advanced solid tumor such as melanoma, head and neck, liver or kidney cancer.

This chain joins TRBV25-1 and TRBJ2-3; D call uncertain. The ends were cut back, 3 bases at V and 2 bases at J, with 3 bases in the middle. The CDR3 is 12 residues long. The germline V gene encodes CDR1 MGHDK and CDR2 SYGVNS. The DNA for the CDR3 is TGTGCCAGCAGTGAGCTCACAGATACGCAGTATTTT. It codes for CASSELTDTQYF.

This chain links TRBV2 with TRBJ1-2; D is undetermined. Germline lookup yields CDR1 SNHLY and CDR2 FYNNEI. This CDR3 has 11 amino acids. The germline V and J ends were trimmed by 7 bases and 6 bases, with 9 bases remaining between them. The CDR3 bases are TGTGCCAGCATGAGGTTACATGGCTACACCTTC. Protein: CASMRLHGYTF.

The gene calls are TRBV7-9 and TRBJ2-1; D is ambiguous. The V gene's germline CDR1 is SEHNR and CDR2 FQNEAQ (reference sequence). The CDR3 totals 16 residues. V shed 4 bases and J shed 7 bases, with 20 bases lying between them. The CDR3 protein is CASSSGPTLGGNEQFF. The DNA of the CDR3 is TGTGCCAGCAGCTCCGGGCCTACATTGGGTGGGAATGAGCAGTTCTTC. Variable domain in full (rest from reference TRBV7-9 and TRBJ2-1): DTGVSQNPRHKITKRGQNVTFRCDPISEHNRLYWYRQTLGQGPEFLTYFQNEAQLEKSRLLSDRFSAERPKGSFSTLEIQRTEQGDSAMYLCASSSGPTLGGNEQFFGPGTRLTVL.

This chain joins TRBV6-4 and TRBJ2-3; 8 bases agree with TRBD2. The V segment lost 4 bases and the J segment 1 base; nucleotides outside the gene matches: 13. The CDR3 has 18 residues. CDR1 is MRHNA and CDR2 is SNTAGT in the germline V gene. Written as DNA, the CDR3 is TGTGCCAGCAGTGTGGTAGCGGGGACAACCCGAGGCACAGATACGCAGTATTTT. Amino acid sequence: CASSVVAGTTRGTDTQYF.

The CDR3 spells CASSTTDRGLKTQYF. In DNA form, the CDR3 reads TGCGCCAGCAGCACAACGGACAGGGGGCTGAAGACCCAGTACTTC. This chain connects TRBV4-1 to TRBJ2-5, with 11 bases aligning to TRBD1. There are 15 residues in the CDR3. V trimming: 5 bases; J trimming: 6 bases; junction bases outside the gene matches: 8. The V gene's germline CDR1 is MGHRA and CDR2 YSYEKL.

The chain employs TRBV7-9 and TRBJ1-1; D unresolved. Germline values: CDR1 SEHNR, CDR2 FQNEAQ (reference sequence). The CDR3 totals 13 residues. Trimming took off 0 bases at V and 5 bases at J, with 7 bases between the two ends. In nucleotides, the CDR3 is TGTGCCAGCAGCTTAGCGCCTTATACTGAAGCTTTCTTT. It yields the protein CASSLAPYTEAFF. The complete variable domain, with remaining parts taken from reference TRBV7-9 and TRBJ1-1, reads DTGVSQNPRHKITKRGQNVTFRCDPISEHNRLYWYRQTLGQGPEFLTYFQNEAQLEKSRLLSDRFSAERPKGSFSTLEIQRTEQGDSAMYLCASSLAPYTEAFFGQGTRLTVV.

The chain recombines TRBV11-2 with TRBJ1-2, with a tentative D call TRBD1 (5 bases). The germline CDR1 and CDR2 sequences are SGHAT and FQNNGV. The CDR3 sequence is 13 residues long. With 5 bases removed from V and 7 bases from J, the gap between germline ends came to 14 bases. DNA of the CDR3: TGTGCCAGCAGCGAAGTCGGGGCTGGTGGCTACACCTTC. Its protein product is CASSEVGAGGYTF.

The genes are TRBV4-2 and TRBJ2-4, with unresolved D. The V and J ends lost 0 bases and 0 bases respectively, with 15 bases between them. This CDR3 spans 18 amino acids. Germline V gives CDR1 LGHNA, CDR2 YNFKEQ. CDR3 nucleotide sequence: TGTGCCAGCAGCCAAGAATCGGGTTTAGGAATAGCCAAAAACATTCAGTACTTC. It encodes CASSQESGLGIAKNIQYF.

The CDR3 region is CASSFGREGPFWSEQFF. The CDR3 DNA sequence: TGCGCCAGCAGCTTTGGGCGGGAGGGCCCTTTCTGGAGTGAGCAGTTCTTC. The chain combines TRBV5-1 with TRBJ2-1; 9 bases align to TRBD2. Germline-derived CDR1 and CDR2 are SGHRS and YFSETQ. V lost 2 bases, J lost 9 bases, and 15 bases stayed unmatched. The CDR3 is 17 amino acids.

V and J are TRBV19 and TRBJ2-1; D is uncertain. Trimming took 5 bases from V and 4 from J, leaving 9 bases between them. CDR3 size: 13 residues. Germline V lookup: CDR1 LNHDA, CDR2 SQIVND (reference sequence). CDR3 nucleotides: TGTGCCAGTAGTTTGACGGCATACAATGAGCAGTTCTTC. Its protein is CASSLTAYNEQFF.

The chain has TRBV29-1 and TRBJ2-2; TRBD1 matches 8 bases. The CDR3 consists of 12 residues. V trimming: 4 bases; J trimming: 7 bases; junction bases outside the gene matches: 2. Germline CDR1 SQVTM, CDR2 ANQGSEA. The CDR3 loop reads CSVVGTGGELFF. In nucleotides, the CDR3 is TGCAGCGTTGTAGGGACAGGCGGGGAGCTGTTTTTT.

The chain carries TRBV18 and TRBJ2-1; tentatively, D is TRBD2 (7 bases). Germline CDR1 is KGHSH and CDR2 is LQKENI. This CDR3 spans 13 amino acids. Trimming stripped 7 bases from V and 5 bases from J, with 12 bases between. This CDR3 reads CASWEGEHNEQFF. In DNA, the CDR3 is TGTGCCAGCTGGGAGGGGGAACACAATGAGCAGTTCTTC.

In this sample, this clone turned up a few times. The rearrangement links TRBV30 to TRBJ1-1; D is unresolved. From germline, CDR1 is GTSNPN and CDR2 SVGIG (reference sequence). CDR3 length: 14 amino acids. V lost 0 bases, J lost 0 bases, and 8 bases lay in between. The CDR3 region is CAWSVRYLNTEAFF. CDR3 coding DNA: TGTGCCTGGAGTGTCCGTTATTTGAACACTGAAGCTTTCTTT.

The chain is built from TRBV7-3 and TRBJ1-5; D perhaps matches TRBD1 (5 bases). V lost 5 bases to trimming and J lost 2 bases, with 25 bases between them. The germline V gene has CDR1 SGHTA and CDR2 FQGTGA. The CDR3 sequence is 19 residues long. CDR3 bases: TGTGCCAGCAGCCCGCTCGAGGGCCGGCAAAAAGGGGGCAATCAGCCCCAGCATTTT. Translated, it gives CASSPLEGRQKGGNQPQHF. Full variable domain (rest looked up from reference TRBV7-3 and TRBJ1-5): GAGVSQTPSNKVTEKGKYVELRCDPISGHTALYWYRQSLGQGPEFLIYFQGTGAADDSGLPNDRFFAVRPEGSVSTLKIQRTERGDSAVYLCASSPLEGRQKGGNQPQHFGDGTRLSIL.

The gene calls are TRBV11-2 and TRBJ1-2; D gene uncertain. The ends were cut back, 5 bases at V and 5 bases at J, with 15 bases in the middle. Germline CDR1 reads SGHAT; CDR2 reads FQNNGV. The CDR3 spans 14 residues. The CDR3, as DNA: TGTGCCAGCAGCCCCTGGTTTGACCGTTATGGCTACACCTTC. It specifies CASSPWFDRYGYTF.

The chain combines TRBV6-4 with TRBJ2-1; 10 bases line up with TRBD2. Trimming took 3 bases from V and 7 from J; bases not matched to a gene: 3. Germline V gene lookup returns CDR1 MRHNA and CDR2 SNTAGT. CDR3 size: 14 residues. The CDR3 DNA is TGTGCCAGCAGTGAAGCGGGAGGGCCAAATGAGCAGTTCTTC. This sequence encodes CASSEAGGPNEQFF.

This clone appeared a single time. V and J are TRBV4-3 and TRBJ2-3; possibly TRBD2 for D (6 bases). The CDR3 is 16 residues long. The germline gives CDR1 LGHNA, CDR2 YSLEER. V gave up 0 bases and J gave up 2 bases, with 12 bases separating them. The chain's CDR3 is CASSQDHGGSTDTQYF. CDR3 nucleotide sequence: TGCGCCAGCAGCCAAGATCACGGAGGGTCCACAGATACGCAGTATTTT.

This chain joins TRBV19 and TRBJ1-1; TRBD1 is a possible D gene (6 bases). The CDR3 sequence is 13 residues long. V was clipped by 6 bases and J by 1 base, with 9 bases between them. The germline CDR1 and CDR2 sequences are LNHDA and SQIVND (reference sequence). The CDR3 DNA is TGTGCCAGTAGCGGGACACCGAACACTGAAGCTTTCTTT. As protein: CASSGTPNTEAFF.

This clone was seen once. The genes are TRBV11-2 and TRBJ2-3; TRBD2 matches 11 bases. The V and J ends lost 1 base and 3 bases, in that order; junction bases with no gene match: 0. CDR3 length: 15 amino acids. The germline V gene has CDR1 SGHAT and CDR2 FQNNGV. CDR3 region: CASSLGTSGTDTQYF. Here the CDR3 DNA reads TGTGCCAGCAGCTTAGGGACTAGCGGGACAGATACGCAGTATTTT.

The CDR3: CASSLGQADTQYF. The CDR3, as DNA: TGTGCCAGCAGCTTAGGGCAGGCAGATACGCAGTATTTT. The J gene is TRBJ2-3, the V gene TRBV7-7; D ambiguous. Germline values: CDR1 SSHAT, CDR2 FNYEAQ (reference sequence). The CDR3 consists of 13 residues. Trimming took off 1 base at V and 4 bases at J, with 6 bases between the two ends.

The CDR3 coding sequence is TGCGCCAGCAGCTTACTAGCGGGAGGCAATGAGCAGTTCTTC. It encodes CASSLLAGGNEQFF. V usage is TRBV5-1 and J usage is TRBJ2-1; TRBD2 aligns across 12 bases. This CDR3 region has 14 residues. CDR1 and CDR2 (germline): SGHRS, YFSETQ. V was pared by 2 bases and J by 6 bases, with 0 bases of the junction left unmatched.